The rows below give T cell receptor beta chains drawn from one sample of a study of T cell repertoires in cytomegalovirus infection. One entry per CDR3 protein, called by TCRdb with MiXCR from the reads. The sample lists roughly 600,000 distinct CDR3 sequences, 20% to 25% seen once, with roughly 8% in the top ten. Source material: CD8+ T cells from PBMCs. Source of these receptors: a human donor in good health (CMV status not recorded). Some clones in this sample may be carry-over from other donors' samples. The CDR3 runs from the conserved cysteine through the conserved F or W. A D gene is named only where the DNA matches it firmly. The size field is filled for only some rows; it gives once, few, many or a size class.

j_call,v_call,d_call,clone_size,cdr3_aa,cdr3_nt
TRBJ2-3,TRBV28,TRBD2,many,CASTSPISRDYSLGDTQYF,TGTGCCAGCACCTCACCGATAAGCCGGGACTACAGTTTGGGAGATACGCAGTATTTT
TRBJ2-3,TRBV12-3/TRBV12-4,TRBD1,.,CASSLIFDRVTDTQYF,TGTGCCAGCAGTCTCATTTTCGACAGGGTCACAGATACGCAGTATTTT
TRBJ2-7,TRBV6-1,TRBD1,few,CASSTNTGTGHEQYF,TGTGCCAGCAGTACAAATACCGGGACAGGGCACGAGCAGTACTTC
TRBJ1-5,TRBV20-1,.,few,CSARDPIARDQPQHF,TGCAGTGCTAGAGATCCCATTGCCAGGGATCAGCCCCAGCATTTT
TRBJ1-1,TRBV6-2/TRBV6-3,TRBD1,few,CASKLQGYTEAFF,TGTGCCAGCAAACTACAGGGGTACACTGAAGCTTTCTTT
TRBJ1-2,TRBV7-9,.,few,CASSTPLEGGGYTF,TGTGCCAGCAGCACCCCGTTGGAGGGGGGTGGCTACACCTTC
TRBJ1-2,TRBV7-2,TRBD1,.,CASIPEGQSYGYTF,TGTGCCAGCATCCCTGAGGGACAGTCCTATGGCTACACCTTC
TRBJ2-1,TRBV11-2,.,few,CASSFRTLYNEQFF,TGTGCCAGCAGCTTTCGGACGCTGTACAATGAGCAGTTCTTC
TRBJ2-5,TRBV7-8,.,many,CASSLLDVGQQETQYF,TGTGCCAGCAGCTTACTTGACGTAGGGCAGCAAGAGACCCAGTACTTC
TRBJ1-2,TRBV15,TRBD1,.,CATSRDRDRGHGYTF,TGTGCCACCAGCAGAGATCGGGACAGGGGGCATGGCTACACCTTC
TRBJ2-5,TRBV7-2,TRBD2,many,CASSLGDSASGGRETQYF,TGTGCCAGCAGCTTAGGGGACTCCGCTAGCGGGGGGCGGGAGACCCAGTACTTC